The entry that follows covers one T cell receptor (beta chain) sequence. The germline gives CDR1 MNHEY, CDR2 SVGAGI. The CDR3 is 13 amino acids. The ends were cut back, 2 bases at V and 3 bases at J, with 8 bases in the middle. An amount of RNA that ranged from roughly 0.5 to 1 ug was reverse transcribed with random hexamers. TCRdb re-derived calls from the immunoSEQ multiplex PCR reads in MiXCR, one entry per CDR3 protein. The sample carries about 150,000 distinct CDR3 sequences, approximately 95% recorded once. From blood CD8+ and CD4+ T cells, the TCR beta chain was sequenced. The data are from a study of CD8 T cells in Susac syndrome.

The sequence was collected from a human donor with Susac syndrome. Material: CD8+ T cells from PBMCs. The genes are TRBV6-5 and TRBJ2-7; D call uncertain. Here the CDR3 DNA reads TGTGCCAGCAGTTACAGGCACCGCTACGAGCAGTACTTC. Its translation is CASSYRHRYEQYF.